Shown below are 3 T cell receptor beta chains from a single sample sequenced in a study of T cell responses to AZD1222 COVID-19 vaccine. Assay used: immunoSEQ multiplex PCR; TCRdb lists only in-frame clones, some missing. The sample has roughly 150,000 clones, about 92% seen once. This sample comprised peripheral blood, obtained on day 0 of AZD1222 vaccination. The receptors shown here come from an adult in good health.

The J gene is TRBJ2-5, the V gene TRBV4-1, with D maybe TRBD2 (5 bases). CDR1 is MGHRA, CDR2 YSYEKL, per germline. With 0 bases removed from V and 0 bases from J, the gap between germline ends came to 5 bases. The CDR3 has 14 residues. CDR3 in amino acids: CASSQEDYQETQYF. Written as DNA, the CDR3 is TGCGCCAGCAGCCAAGAGGACTACCAAGAGACCCAGTACTTC.

This clone was counted between two and nine times. The chain uses TRBV5-1 and TRBJ1-1; a weak D match, TRBD1 (5 bases). The CDR3 runs 15 residues. Trimming stripped 2 bases from V and 1 base from J, with 12 bases between. Per germline, CDR1 SGHRS and CDR2 YFSETQ. The CDR3 DNA sequence: TGCGCCAGCAGCTTTCTGGGGGTCGGGAACACTGAAGCTTTCTTT. Protein product: CASSFLGVGNTEAFF.

The genes are TRBV24-1 and TRBJ2-1; 9 bases agree with TRBD2. CDR1 is KGHDR, CDR2 SFDVKD, per germline. V trimming: 5 bases; J trimming: 9 bases; junction bases outside the gene matches: 10. CDR3 length: 15 amino acids. The CDR3 region has the DNA TGTGCCACCAGTGGTGCGGGGGGGCCCCAGAGTGAGCAGTTCTTC. It yields the protein CATSGAGGPQSEQFF.